This T cell receptor (beta chain) was obtained from a study of T cell repertoires in cytomegalovirus infection. Findings and caveats of the study: In two of eight donors, the top clonotype was HLA-C-restricted CMV-specific. Of the TCR beta families, the public ones yielded a cumulative frequency that identified carriers of CMV plus the relevant HLA.

TCRdb re-derived calls from the reads in MiXCR, one entry per CDR3 protein. The sample comprises around 290,000 distinct CDR3 sequences, roughly 24% of which are singletons, and more than 11% rests with the top ten. As for this clonotype: Its antigen is undetermined.

Germline assignment: CDR1 SNHLY and CDR2 FYNNEI. The CDR3 is 11 residues long. V gave up 7 bases and J gave up 7 bases, with 11 bases separating them. This chain joins TRBV2 and TRBJ2-7; TRBD2 might be the D (6 bases). The sequencing input was PBMCs. The sequence came from a human donor in good health (CMV status not recorded). Some clones in this sample may be carry-over from other donors' samples. This CDR3 reads CASTREIEQYF. The CDR3 DNA sequence: TGTGCCAGCACCCGGGAGATAGAGCAGTACTTC.